This T cell receptor beta chain is from a study of T cell responses to AZD1222 COVID-19 vaccine. This CDR3 has 15 amino acids. The germline V gene encodes CDR1 SGHNT and CDR2 YYREEE (reference sequence). Trimming cost V 0 bases and J 0 bases, with 7 bases left between them. Notes on the study in general: Scientists sampled the repertoires only once the peak T cell response had passed. Donors, mostly white British, included more females; clonal diversity was possibly underestimated.

On this clone: Its antigen is not identified.

TCRdb's table, derived via immunoSEQ multiplex PCR, lists solely in-frame clones and lacks some. The sample records nearly 110,000 clones, 75% to 95% being singletons. The clonotype comes from an adult who received the AZD1222 COVID-19 vaccine. Sequencing used peripheral blood, obtained 28 days after the second AZD1222 dose. This rearrangement joins TRBV5-4 to TRBJ2-1; D remains unclear. The CDR3, as DNA: TGTGCCAGCAGCTTGGCAGCCGCCTCCTACAATGAGCAGTTCTTC. Amino acids: CASSLAAASYNEQFF.